Each of the 22 T cell receptor beta chains below was sequenced from the same sample in a study of vaccination and CD4 T cells after COVID-19. Specified time point: late sampling 161 to 241 days after vaccination in three convalescent patients. TCRdb passed the PCR reads through MiXCR, listing each CDR3 protein once. Among some 29,000 distinct CDR3 sequences listed, around 53% were seen once. The material sequenced was CD4+ T cells from blood, taken about 7 months after SARS-CoV-2 vaccination. These receptors originate from a human donor who had recovered from COVID-19.

CDR3 coding DNA: TGCAGTGCTATTGGGGACAGTCGCACAGATACGCAGTATTTT. It specifies CSAIGDSRTDTQYF. This sequence joins TRBV20-1 and TRBJ2-3, with 7 bases matching TRBD1. CDR1 and CDR2 (germline): DFQATT, SNEGSKA (reference sequence). The CDR3 covers 14 residues. V was pared by 4 bases and J by 1 base, with 5 bases of the junction left unmatched.

The CDR3 loop reads CASSVSGSQPQHF. CDR3 nucleotides: TGTGCCAGCAGCGTAAGTGGGTCTCAGCCCCAGCATTTT. The chain recombines TRBV9 with TRBJ1-5; D uncertain. From germline, CDR1 is SGDLS and CDR2 YYNGEE. The CDR3 spans 13 residues. Trimming removed 1 base at V and 6 bases at J, with 8 bases between.

This clonotype was counted between two and nine times. This chain links TRBV5-1 with TRBJ2-3, with a possible D match to TRBD1 (6 bases). The germline V and J ends were trimmed by 6 bases and 0 bases, with 11 bases remaining between them. This CDR3 has 14 amino acids. The germline CDR1 and CDR2 sequences are SGHRS and YFSETQ. In DNA form, the CDR3 reads TGCGCCAGCATATCAGGGGCTAGCACAGATACGCAGTATTTT. Translating it yields CASISGASTDTQYF.

This clonotype was seen more than once but under ten times. The chain employs TRBV6-2 or TRBV6-3 and TRBJ2-7, with a weak D call TRBD1 (5 bases). The length of the CDR3 is 15 residues. Germline V lookup: CDR1 MNHEY, CDR2 SVGEGT. Trimming pared 4 bases from V and 2 bases from J, leaving 15 bases between. The CDR3 DNA is TGTGCCAGCAGTTTCTCGGCTAGGACAACCTACGAGCAGTACTTC. Residues: CASSFSARTTYEQYF.

CDR3 coding DNA: TGTGCCAGCAGCTTAATCGGGGGACACTCCTACAATGAGCAGTTCTTC. Translating it yields CASSLIGGHSYNEQFF. This sequence joins TRBV7-3 and TRBJ2-1; D may correspond to TRBD1 or TRBD2 (6 bases each). Germline CDR1 reads SGHTA; CDR2 reads FQGTGA. Trimming left V 1 base short and J 0 bases short, with 10 bases between. The length of the CDR3 is 16 residues.

This clonotype appeared a few times. In nucleotides, the CDR3 is TGTGCCACGGGACGGCCAGCGGAAGAGACCCAGTACTTC. Its translation: CATGRPAEETQYF. This chain links TRBV19 with TRBJ2-5; D assignment may be TRBD1 or TRBD2 (5 bases each). Germline V lookup: CDR1 LNHDA, CDR2 SQIVND (reference sequence). V was cut by 10 bases and J by 3 bases, with 15 bases left in between. This CDR3 has 13 residues.

J is TRBJ2-7 and V is TRBV6-5; the match to TRBD1 covers 9 bases. The V gene's germline CDR1 is MNHEY and CDR2 SVGAGI. The CDR3 runs to 14 residues. The V gene end was trimmed by 8 bases and the J gene end by 5 bases; junction bases not matched to a gene: 10. The DNA of the CDR3 is TGTGCCAGCGGTTTGGGGACAGGGTCCGACGAGCAGTACTTC. Encoded protein: CASGLGTGSDEQYF.

V is TRBV20-1 and J is TRBJ1-6, with 9 bases that match TRBD1. V gave up 6 bases and J gave up 7 bases; unmatched junction bases: 7. The length of the CDR3 is 14 residues. Germline CDR1 DFQATT, CDR2 SNEGSKA (reference sequence). The CDR3 bases are TGCAGTGCGCCGAGGACAGGGGAAAATTCACCCCTCCACTTT. Amino acid sequence: CSAPRTGENSPLHF.

There are a few counts of this clonotype. V usage is TRBV20-1 and J usage is TRBJ1-1; D possibly corresponds to TRBD1 (6 bases). Germline V gene data show CDR1 as DFQATT and CDR2 as SNEGSKA (reference sequence). Trimming removed 6 bases at V and 5 bases at J, with 19 bases between. There are 14 residues in the CDR3. CDR3 sequence reads: CSAKRGGSETEAFF. The CDR3 DNA reads TGCAGTGCAAAAAGGGGGGGGAGTGAAACTGAAGCTTTCTTT.

The chain couples TRBV24-1 to TRBJ2-1, with 12 bases aligning to TRBD2. Germline values: CDR1 KGHDR, CDR2 SFDVKD. V lost 4 bases and J lost 8; bases outside the gene matches: 5. This CDR3 region has 15 residues. For the CDR3, the DNA is TGTGCCACCAGTGACGGACTAGCGGGATACGATGAGCAGTTCTTC. Translating gives CATSDGLAGYDEQFF.

In this sample, this clonotype turned up once. CDR3: CASSERWGSEQFF. CDR3 nucleotides: TGTGCCAGCAGTGAACGTTGGGGGAGTGAGCAGTTCTTC. V is TRBV6-1 and J is TRBJ2-1; D possibly matches TRBD1 or TRBD2 (5 bases each). There are 13 residues in the CDR3. V lost 2 bases and J lost 9, with 11 bases in between. Per the germline V gene, CDR1 is MNHNS and CDR2 is SASEGT.

Only a few counts were recorded for this clonotype. The chain recombines TRBV15 with TRBJ2-3; D remains unclear. CDR1 is LNHNV, CDR2 YYDKDF, per germline (reference sequence). The CDR3 runs to 14 residues. V was shortened by 0 bases and J by 1 base, with 5 bases between the two germline ends. CDR3 coding DNA: TGTGCCACCAGCAGAGACCGACGCACAGATACGCAGTATTTT. This sequence encodes CATSRDRRTDTQYF.

V and J are TRBV19 and TRBJ2-7, with TRBD1 identical over 12 bases. Germline V gene data show CDR1 as LNHDA and CDR2 as SQIVND (reference sequence). There are 14 residues in the CDR3. Germline trimming cut 3 bases from V and 6 bases from J; bases unmatched to any gene: 3. This CDR3 reads CASSMGQGAFEQYF. CDR3 nucleotide sequence: TGTGCCAGTAGTATGGGACAGGGGGCCTTCGAGCAGTACTTC.

The chain employs TRBV6-2 or TRBV6-3 and TRBJ2-7; D is unclear. This CDR3 is built from 13 residues. V gave up 6 bases and J gave up 6 bases, with 15 bases separating them. CDR1 is MNHEY and CDR2 is SVGEGT in the germline V gene. The CDR3 DNA sequence: TGTGCCAGCAGCCCGCCTATACGCGCCGAGCAGTACTTC. Its protein is CASSPPIRAEQYF.

J is TRBJ2-7 and V is TRBV7-2, with D tentatively TRBD2 (6 bases). Germline CDR1 is SGHTA and CDR2 is FQGNSA. This CDR3 spans 15 amino acids. V lost 5 bases and J lost 7, with 21 bases in between. The CDR3 coding sequence is TGTGCCAGCAGCGTGGGACTCCGAGGAATGGGTGAGCAGTACTTC. Its protein product is CASSVGLRGMGEQYF.

The rearrangement uses TRBV20-1 and TRBJ1-2, with 8 bases matching TRBD1. The CDR3 totals 14 residues. V shed 4 bases and J 3 bases; nucleotides not matched to a gene: 7. Per the germline V gene, CDR1 is DFQATT and CDR2 is SNEGSKA (reference sequence). The CDR3: CSATFTTGDYGYTF. The CDR3 nucleotides read TGCAGTGCTACCTTTACGACAGGGGACTATGGCTACACCTTC.

The chain links TRBV7-9 to TRBJ2-1, with D perhaps matching TRBD2 (6 bases). Germline lookup yields CDR1 SEHNR and CDR2 FQNEAQ (reference sequence). The CDR3 sequence is 18 residues long. V lost 5 bases, J lost 3 bases, and 23 bases lay in between. The DNA of the CDR3 is TGTGCCAGCAGCCGTACCCCGGCTAGCGAGGAGAGCTACAATGAGCAGTTCTTC. This sequence encodes CASSRTPASEESYNEQFF.

The chain joins TRBV28 to TRBJ2-3; 11 nucleotides match TRBD2. Germline trimming cut 6 bases from V and 4 bases from J; bases unmatched to any gene: 6. This CDR3 spans 15 amino acids. Germline V lookup: CDR1 MDHEN, CDR2 SYDVKM. As DNA, the CDR3 is TGTGCCAGCAGGACCCTAGCGGGAGGCGCAGATACGCAGTATTTT. This translates into CASRTLAGGADTQYF.

V is TRBV15 and J is TRBJ1-4; D may be TRBD1 (5 bases). CDR1 and CDR2 from the germline V gene are LNHNV and YYDKDF (reference sequence). Trimming pared 6 bases from V and 2 bases from J, leaving 10 bases between. The CDR3 sequence is 14 residues long. This CDR3 reads CATRGEGTNEKLFF. The DNA of the CDR3 is TGTGCCACCAGGGGGGAGGGGACTAATGAAAAACTGTTTTTT.

A few counts support this clonotype. The chain couples TRBV7-8 to TRBJ2-7, with D possibly matching TRBD2 (6 bases). Trimming removed 1 base at V and 4 bases at J, with 14 bases between. CDR3 length: 15 residues. Looked up from germline, CDR1 is SGHVS and CDR2 is FQNEAQ. CDR3 sequence: CASSLVPGLEYEQYF. Here the CDR3 DNA reads TGTGCCAGCAGCTTAGTCCCGGGACTTGAATACGAGCAGTACTTC.

The DNA for the CDR3 is TGTGCCAGCAGCTTGGGAGGGGGCGGAGAGACCCAGTACTTC. As protein: CASSLGGGGETQYF. The gene calls are TRBV7-3 and TRBJ2-5, with D perhaps TRBD1 or TRBD2 (7 bases each). Germline CDR1 reads SGHTA; CDR2 reads FQGTGA. CDR3 length: 14 residues. The V and J ends lost 3 bases and 4 bases respectively, with 12 bases between them.

This chain uses TRBV7-2 with TRBJ2-7, with D perhaps being TRBD1 or TRBD2 (6 bases each). CDR1 and CDR2 from the germline V gene are SGHTA and FQGNSA. The CDR3 extends over 15 amino acids. Deletions cut 6 bases from V and 3 bases from J, with 18 bases between. CDR3 DNA: TGTGCCAGCAGTTCAAAGGGGGGCTGGGGCTACGAGCAGTACTTC. Encoded protein: CASSSKGGWGYEQYF.